A selection of T cell receptor beta chains follows, all from one sample in a study of control samples from healthy donors and cancer patients. The data were produced by immunoSEQ multiplex PCR, yet TCRdb's version contains in-frame clones alone and is incomplete. The table shows 400,000 to 500,000 clones, with 90% occurring only once. Sequencing was performed on PBMCs. The receptors stem from a man aged 35 to 55 with head and neck cancer. CDR3s include the opening cysteine and the closing phenylalanine or tryptophan. A D gene is named only where the DNA matches it firmly. The size field is filled for only some rows; it gives once, few, many or a size class.

v_gene	d_gene	abundance	j_gene	CDR3nt	CDR3aa
TRBV7-3	TRBD1	.	TRBJ2-1	TGTGCCAGCAGCTCCTCGACAGGGGGAATGTATGAGCAGTTCTTC	CASSSSTGGMYEQFF
TRBV5-1	.	.	TRBJ2-7	TGCGCCAGCAGCTTGGGGCCTGGGTGGGCCGAAAGGAGCTACGAGCAGTACTTC	CASSLGPGWAERSYEQYF
TRBV4-3	.	.	TRBJ1-4	TGCGCCAGCAGCCAAGATATAGCCGGTTTGTTTAGTGAAAAACTGTTTTTT	CASSQDIAGLFSEKLFF
TRBV7-8	.	.	TRBJ1-1	TGTGCCAGCAGCCTATTAGAGGCGACGCACACTGAAGCTTTCTTT	CASSLLEATHTEAFF
TRBV27	.	.	TRBJ2-7	TGTGCCAGCAGTTTATCGCAACGGATATCCTACGAGCAGTACTTC	CASSLSQRISYEQYF
TRBV10-3	.	.	TRBJ1-2	TGTGCCATCAGTGAGTCTGAGGGGGTTGGCTATGGCTACACCTTC	CAISESEGVGYGYTF
TRBV28	TRBD1	.	TRBJ2-7	TGTGCCGGCAGTTTGGGACAGGGGATCGAGCAGTACTTC	CAGSLGQGIEQYF
TRBV10-3	TRBD2	few	TRBJ2-7	TGTGCCATCAGTGAAGCGGGAGCACGGGAGCAGTACTTC	CAISEAGAREQYF
TRBV28	.	.	TRBJ1-5	TGTGCCAGCAGTTTGACCGAAAGGATGTACAGCAATCAGCCCCAGCATTTT	CASSLTERMYSNQPQHF
TRBV9	TRBD2	once	TRBJ2-7	TGTGCCAGCATCCTAACGGGGGGGATCAACGAGCAGTACTTC	CASILTGGINEQYF
TRBV5-6	.	.	TRBJ1-1	TGTGCCAGCCATAGGACTGGGGGGGAGGCTTTCTTT	CASHRTGGEAFF
TRBV28	.	.	TRBJ1-3	TGTGCCAGCAGCTTTGGGGTTTCTGGAAACACCATATATTTT	CASSFGVSGNTIYF
TRBV24-1	.	.	TRBJ2-5	TGTGCCACAGGCGGCCCAGATTCCCAAGAGACCCAGTACTTC	CATGGPDSQETQYF
TRBV5-1	TRBD2	.	TRBJ2-5	TGCGCCAGCAGCTTGGCCGCAGCGGGGGGCCCGAATTCGACCCAGTACTTC	CASSLAAAGGPNSTQYF
TRBV6-1	.	.	TRBJ2-7	TGTGCCAGCAGTGAAAGTGGGCCCACCTACGAGCAGTACTTC	CASSESGPTYEQYF
TRBV30	.	.	TRBJ1-6	TGTGCCTGGAGTGCTATTACCGGACCCCTCCACTTT	CAWSAITGPLHF
TRBV6-5	TRBD1	.	TRBJ1-1	TGTGCCAGCACTTTACAAGCCAGGGGGATCACTGAAGCTTTCTTT	CASTLQARGITEAFF
TRBV28	TRBD1	.	TRBJ1-5	TGTGCCAGCAGTCCAGGGGGATATAGCAATCAGCCCCAGCATTTT	CASSPGGYSNQPQHF
TRBV6-6	.	.	TRBJ1-6	TGTGCCAGCAGTTTAAGGAGGTCCGCGGATTCACCCCTCCACTTT	CASSLRRSADSPLHF
TRBV5-1	TRBD1	few	TRBJ1-2	TGCGCCAGCAGCGGCAGTACAGGGGCTGGCTACACCTTC	CASSGSTGAGYTF
TRBV7-9	.	.	TRBJ2-2	TGTGCCAGCAGCTTAGAGGAGAAAGGACCCGGGGAGCTGTTTTTT	CASSLEEKGPGELFF
TRBV6-1	.	.	TRBJ1-4	TGTGCCAGCAGTGGATCTGAAAAACTGTTTTTT	CASSGSEKLFF
TRBV24-1	TRBD1	.	TRBJ2-5	TGTGCCACCAGTGGGGGACAGGGTCTCCAAGAGACCCAGTACTTC	CATSGGQGLQETQYF
TRBV5-6	.	.	TRBJ1-2	TGTGCCAGCAGCTTGTTTGAGGCCCTCGGGGGCTACACCTTC	CASSLFEALGGYTF
TRBV6-2/TRBV6-3	.	once	TRBJ1-2	TGTGCCAGCAGTTGGACGCCGTCCTATGGCTACACCTTC	CASSWTPSYGYTF
TRBV5-8	.	.	TRBJ1-6	TGTGCCAGCAGCTTGGATACGGCAGCCTCCTATAATTCACCCCTCCACTTT	CASSLDTAASYNSPLHF
TRBV7-2	.	.	TRBJ2-3	TGTGCCAGCAGCTTAGCGCCTGGGGGAGATACGCAGTATTTT	CASSLAPGGDTQYF
TRBV4-2	TRBD1	.	TRBJ2-5	TGTGCCAGCAGCCAATTGGACAGGGACGGGCAAGAGACCCAGTACTTC	CASSQLDRDGQETQYF